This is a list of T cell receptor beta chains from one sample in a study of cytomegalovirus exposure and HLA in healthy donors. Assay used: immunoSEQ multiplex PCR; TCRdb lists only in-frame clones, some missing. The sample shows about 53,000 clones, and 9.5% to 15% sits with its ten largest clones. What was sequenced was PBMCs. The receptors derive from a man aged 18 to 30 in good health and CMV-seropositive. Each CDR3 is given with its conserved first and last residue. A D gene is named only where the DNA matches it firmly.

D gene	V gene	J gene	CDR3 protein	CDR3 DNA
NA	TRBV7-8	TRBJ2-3	CASSSGPNTDTQYF	TGTGCCAGCAGCTCCGGTCCTAACACAGATACGCAGTATTTT
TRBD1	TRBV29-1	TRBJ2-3	CSVEPGTGKTDTQYF	TGCAGCGTTGAACCCGGGACAGGGAAAACAGATACGCAGTATTTT
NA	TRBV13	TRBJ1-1	CASSWRGGTEAFF	TGTGCCAGCAGCTGGAGGGGGGGCACTGAAGCTTTCTTT
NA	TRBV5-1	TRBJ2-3	CASSLGRDRLSGTDTQYF	TGCGCCAGCAGCTTGGGGCGGGACAGACTCTCTGGCACAGATACGCAGTATTTT
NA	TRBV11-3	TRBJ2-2	CASSLDPGAGELFF	TGTGCCAGCAGCTTAGACCCCGGGGCCGGGGAGCTGTTTTTT
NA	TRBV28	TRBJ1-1	CASSFMGGNTEAFF	TGTGCCAGCAGTTTCATGGGGGGGAACACTGAAGCTTTCTTT
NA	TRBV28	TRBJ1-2	CASGGGRDGYGYTF	TGTGCCAGCGGGGGGGGGCGGGATGGCTATGGCTACACCTTC
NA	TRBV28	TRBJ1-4	CASSFVPEKLFF	TGTGCCAGCAGCTTTGTCCCCGAAAAACTGTTTTTT
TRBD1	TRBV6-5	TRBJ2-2	CASSYSRQGRAGELFF	TGTGCCAGCAGTTACTCGAGACAGGGTCGGGCCGGGGAGCTGTTTTTT
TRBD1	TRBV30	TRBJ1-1	CAWSVSTGGTTEAFF	TGTGCCTGGAGTGTAAGCACAGGGGGGACCACTGAAGCTTTCTTT
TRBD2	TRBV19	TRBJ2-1	CASSVTSGNYEQFF	TGTGCCAGTAGTGTGACTAGCGGGAACTATGAGCAGTTCTTC
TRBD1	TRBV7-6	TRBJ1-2	CASSSLRDRGYGYTF	TGTGCCAGCAGCTCCCTCCGGGACAGGGGATATGGCTACACCTTC
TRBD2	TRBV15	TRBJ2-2	CATSLGLAPTGELFF	TGTGCCACCAGCCTGGGACTAGCCCCCACCGGGGAGCTGTTTTTT
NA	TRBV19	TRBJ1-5	CASSMAGMVDQPQHF	TGTGCCAGTAGTATGGCAGGGATGGTGGATCAGCCCCAGCATTTT
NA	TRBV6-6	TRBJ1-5	CASSSTDPGQPQHF	TGTGCCAGCAGTTCGACAGATCCTGGTCAGCCCCAGCATTTT
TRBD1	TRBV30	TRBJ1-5	CAFGTGPRQPQHF	TGTGCCTTCGGGACAGGTCCAAGACAGCCCCAGCATTTT
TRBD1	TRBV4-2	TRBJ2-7	CASSQDGTGGSYEQYF	TGTGCCAGCAGCCAAGACGGGACAGGGGGCTCCTACGAGCAGTACTTC
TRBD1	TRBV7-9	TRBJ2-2	CASSLDRGNTGELFF	TGTGCCAGCAGCTTAGACAGGGGGAACACCGGGGAGCTGTTTTTT
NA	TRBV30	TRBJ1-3	CAWSLREDLSGNTIYF	TGTGCCTGGAGTTTAAGGGAGGACCTCTCTGGAAACACCATATATTTT
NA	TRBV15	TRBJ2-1	CATSRETKLGLDEQFF	TGTGCCACCAGCCGAGAAACGAAACTAGGTTTAGATGAGCAGTTCTTC
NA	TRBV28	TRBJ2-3	CASSLRGGGTDTQYF	TGTGCCAGCAGCTTAAGGGGGGGAGGGACGGATACGCAGTATTTT
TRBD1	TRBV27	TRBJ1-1	CASRDRGRSTEAFF	TGTGCCAGCAGGGACAGGGGGCGAAGCACTGAAGCTTTCTTT
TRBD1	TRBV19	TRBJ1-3	CASSMTGGNTIYF	TGTGCCAGTAGTATGACAGGGGGCAACACCATATATTTT
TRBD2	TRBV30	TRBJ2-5	CAWKLAWEQYF	TGTGCCTGGAAACTAGCGTGGGAGCAGTACTTC
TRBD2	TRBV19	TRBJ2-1	CASSHPGLAGRFYNEQFF	TGTGCCAGTAGTCACCCGGGACTAGCGGGCCGATTCTACAATGAGCAGTTCTTC
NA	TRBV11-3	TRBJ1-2	CASSLSFSYGYTF	TGTGCCAGCAGCTTGTCGTTTAGCTATGGCTACACCTTC
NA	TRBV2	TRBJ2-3	CASSGDSINTDTQYF	TGTGCCAGCAGTGGAGACTCCATTAACACAGATACGCAGTATTTT
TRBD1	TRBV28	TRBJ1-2	CASSQTGTGGNYGYTF	TGTGCCAGCAGCCAAACCGGGACAGGGGGCAACTATGGCTACACCTTC
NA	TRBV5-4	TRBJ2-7	CASSLSGSPHEQYF	TGTGCCAGCAGCTTATCAGGGTCCCCCCACGAGCAGTACTTC
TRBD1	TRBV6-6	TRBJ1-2	CASSSDRGDGYTF	TGTGCCAGCAGTTCCGACAGGGGGGATGGCTACACCTTC
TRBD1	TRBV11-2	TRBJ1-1	CASSLGQGGTEAFF	TGTGCCAGCAGCCTAGGACAGGGAGGAACTGAAGCTTTCTTT
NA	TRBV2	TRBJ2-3	CASNPGILTDTQYF	TGTGCCAGCAACCCCGGGATCCTCACAGATACGCAGTATTTT
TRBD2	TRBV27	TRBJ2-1	CASSPLAGTYNEQFF	TGTGCCAGCAGTCCACTAGCGGGCACATACAATGAGCAGTTCTTC
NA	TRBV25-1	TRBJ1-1	CASKAATLFEAFF	TGTGCCAGCAAAGCCGCGACTCTCTTTGAAGCTTTCTTT
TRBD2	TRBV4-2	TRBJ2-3	CASSQGAGATDTQYF	TGTGCCAGCAGCCAAGGAGCGGGAGCCACAGATACGCAGTATTTT
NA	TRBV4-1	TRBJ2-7	CASSQGNAYEQYF	TGCGCCAGCAGCCAAGGTAATGCCTACGAGCAGTACTTC
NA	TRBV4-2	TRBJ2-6	CASSQDSGANVLTF	TGTGCCAGCAGCCAAGATTCAGGGGCCAACGTCCTGACTTTC
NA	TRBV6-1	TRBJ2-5	CASSEIGKQETQYF	TGTGCCAGCAGTGAAATCGGGAAGCAAGAGACCCAGTACTTC
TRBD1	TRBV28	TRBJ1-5	CASSLGGYSNQPQHF	TGTGCCAGCAGCTTAGGGGGCTATAGCAATCAGCCCCAGCATTTT